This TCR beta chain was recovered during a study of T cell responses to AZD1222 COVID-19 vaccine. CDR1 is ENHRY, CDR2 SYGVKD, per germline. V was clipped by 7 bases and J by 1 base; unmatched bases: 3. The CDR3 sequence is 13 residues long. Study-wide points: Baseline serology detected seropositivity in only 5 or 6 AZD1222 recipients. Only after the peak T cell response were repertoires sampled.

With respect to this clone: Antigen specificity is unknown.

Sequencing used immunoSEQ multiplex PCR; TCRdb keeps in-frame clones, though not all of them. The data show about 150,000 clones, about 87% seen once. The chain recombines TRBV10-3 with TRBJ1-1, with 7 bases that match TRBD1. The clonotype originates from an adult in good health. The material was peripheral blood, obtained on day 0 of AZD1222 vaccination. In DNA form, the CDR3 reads TGTGCCATCACGGCAGGGGGGAACACTGAAGCTTTCTTT. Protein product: CAITAGGNTEAFF.